The 30 T cell receptor beta chains below come from one sample, sequenced in a study of T cell clonotyping in hematopoietic cell transplantation. The table came from immunoSEQ multiplex PCR; TCRdb's copy has only in-frame clones and leaves some out. The repertoire has tens of thousands of clones, more than 85% of them found once; the top ten carry 2% to 2.5%. Time point defined: recipient sample about 28 days before transplant, after cytoreduction. Sequenced material: peripheral blood mononuclear cells, taken before stem cell transplant. The receptors shown here come from a man aged 50-59 years with acute myeloid leukemia. Some clones in this sample may be carry-over from other donors' samples.

The chain has TRBV25-1 and TRBJ2-5; TRBD1 agrees at 11 bases. The J call could be wrong; TRBJ2-7 is a better fit for the DNA end. This CDR3 contains 16 residues. CDR1 and CDR2 (germline): MGHDK, SYGVNS. Here the CDR3 DNA reads TGTGCCAGCAGTGAATCGGGACAGGGGGAGAGGTACGAGCAGTACTTC. It is translated as CASSESGQGERYEQYF.

This chain joins TRBV20-1 and TRBJ2-5; D remains ambiguous. The CDR3 loop spans 11 amino acids. Trimming shortened V by 2 bases and J by 5 bases, and 6 bases separated the two germline ends. Germline CDR1 reads DFQATT; CDR2 reads SNEGSKA (reference sequence). For the CDR3, the DNA is TGCAGTGCTAGATTGGGTGAGACCCAGTACTTC. Protein sequence: CSARLGETQYF.

The gene calls are TRBV6-4 and TRBJ1-2; D not certain. The CDR3 is 13 amino acids. CDR1 and CDR2 from the germline V gene are MRHNA and SNTAGT. V shed 7 bases and J shed 4 bases, with 13 bases lying between them. The DNA for the CDR3 is TGTGCCAGCAATCAGACGGGGATCTATGGCTACACCTTC. Translation gives CASNQTGIYGYTF.

The gene calls are TRBV5-1 and TRBJ2-1, with TRBD2 identical over 11 bases. In germline, CDR1 is SGHRS, CDR2 YFSETQ. Trimming cost V 5 bases and J 1 base; bases outside gene matches: 2. The CDR3 extends over 15 amino acids. The CDR3 DNA follows: TGCGCCAGCAGGACTAGCGGGAATTCCTACAATGAGCAGTTCTTC. It encodes CASRTSGNSYNEQFF.

This chain connects TRBV19 to TRBJ2-7; 7 nucleotides align to TRBD2. Germline CDR1 LNHDA, CDR2 SQIVND (reference sequence). V lost 1 base and J lost 5; bases outside the gene matches: 5. The CDR3 covers 14 residues. The CDR3 is CASSIGGGWDEQYF. CDR3 bases: TGTGCCAGTAGTATAGGCGGGGGATGGGACGAGCAGTACTTC.

The chain links TRBV6-5 to TRBJ1-2, with D perhaps matching TRBD1 (5 bases). V was shortened by 10 bases and J by 8 bases, with 20 bases between the two germline ends. CDR3 size: 13 residues. Germline CDR1 MNHEY, CDR2 SVGAGI. CDR3 nucleotide sequence: TGTGCCACCCAAGGGGAGGGTCCGACAGGCTACACCTTC. Translation: CATQGEGPTGYTF.

V is TRBV9 and J is TRBJ1-2, with 7 bases aligning to TRBD1. Germline V gene sequence: CDR1 SGDLS, CDR2 YYNGEE. This CDR3 comprises 14 residues. Germline trimming cut 4 bases from V and 6 bases from J; bases unmatched to any gene: 9. CDR3 protein: CASSRGGGRDGYTF. In DNA, the CDR3 is TGTGCCAGCAGCCGTGGAGGGGGCAGGGATGGCTACACCTTC.

The rearrangement links TRBV7-2 to TRBJ1-5; TRBD1 agrees at 7 bases. Trimming at V came to 1 base and at J to 2 bases, leaving 11 bases not matched to a gene. CDR1 is SGHTA and CDR2 is FQGNSA in the germline V gene. This CDR3 has 18 amino acids. The CDR3: CASSLGGEQGKGNQPQHF. CDR3 DNA sequence: TGTGCCAGCAGCTTAGGCGGGGAACAGGGGAAGGGCAATCAGCCCCAGCATTTT.

V usage is TRBV16 and J usage is TRBJ1-1; TRBD1 matches at 10 bases. From germline, CDR1 is KGHSY and CDR2 FQNENV. V lost 6 bases, J lost 3 bases, and 10 bases stayed unmatched. CDR3 length: 16 residues. CDR3 bases: TGTGCCAGCAGACCCGGGACAGGGGAATCGCACACTGAAGCTTTCTTT. The encoded protein is CASRPGTGESHTEAFF.

A single count supports this clone. The chain couples TRBV7-9 to TRBJ2-3; TRBD2 is a possible D gene (5 bases). CDR1 and CDR2 (germline): SEHNR, FQNEAQ (reference sequence). This CDR3 has 18 amino acids. The ends were cut back, 5 bases at V and 2 bases at J, with 23 bases in the middle. This CDR3 is CASSPILWTGLYTDTQYF. Here the CDR3 DNA reads TGTGCCAGCAGCCCCATCCTCTGGACTGGCCTGTACACAGATACGCAGTATTTT.

This clone was picked up one time. The V call is TRBV6-1, the J call TRBJ1-5; a weak D match, TRBD1 (6 bases). The CDR3 contains 15 residues. In germline, CDR1 is MNHNS, CDR2 SASEGT. V was trimmed by 5 bases and J by 1 base, leaving 12 bases between them. The CDR3 DNA reads as TGTGCCAGCAGTCAAGGACAGAGAAGCAATCAGCCCCAGCATTTT. It translates to CASSQGQRSNQPQHF.

This rearrangement joins TRBV5-6 to TRBJ1-5; 9 bases match TRBD1. CDR3 length: 15 residues. V lost 4 bases, J lost 5 bases, and 7 bases stayed unmatched. The germline V gene has CDR1 SGHDT and CDR2 YYEEEE. The CDR3 DNA is TGTGCCAGCAGCCCGATGGGACAGGGTGATCAGCCCCAGCATTTT. Translated: CASSPMGQGDQPQHF.

This chain uses TRBV11-2 with TRBJ1-4, with D maybe TRBD1 (5 bases). V lost 5 bases to trimming and J lost 7 bases, with 11 bases between them. The germline gives CDR1 SGHAT, CDR2 FQNNGV. The CDR3 is 13 amino acids. CDR3 sequence: CASSPGEGEKLFF. The DNA of the CDR3 is TGTGCCAGCAGCCCGGGGGAGGGTGAAAAACTGTTTTTT.

This chain joins TRBV5-1 and TRBJ1-4; TRBD1 aligns across 9 bases. The germline CDR1 and CDR2 sequences are SGHRS and YFSETQ. The CDR3 has 15 amino acids. Trimming removed 2 bases from V and 2 bases from J; junction bases left unmatched: 1. CDR3 sequence: CASSFGQGTNEKLFF. CDR3 DNA: TGCGCCAGCAGCTTCGGACAGGGGACTAATGAAAAACTGTTTTTT.

This clone was seen only a few times. The chain is built from TRBV18 and TRBJ1-1, with unresolved D. The CDR3 loop spans 13 amino acids. Trimming cost V 0 bases and J 4 bases, with 6 bases left between them. Germline CDR1 and CDR2: KGHSH and LQKENI. CDR3 region: CASSPPGVTEAFF. CDR3 nucleotides: TGTGCCAGCTCACCACCCGGGGTCACTGAAGCTTTCTTT.

The chain joins TRBV28 to TRBJ2-7; D may be TRBD1 (5 bases). The CDR3 loop spans 14 amino acids. V was shortened by 7 bases and J by 7 bases, with 20 bases between the two germline ends. Germline V gene lookup returns CDR1 MDHEN and CDR2 SYDVKM. CDR3 in amino acids: CASTRPQGLGEQYF. CDR3 coding DNA: TGTGCCAGCACCCGACCCCAGGGCCTGGGGGAGCAGTACTTC.

The J gene is TRBJ2-4, the V gene TRBV19; 9 bases are a match to TRBD1. After removal of 3 bases from V and 6 bases from J, the junction contained 6 bases not matched to a gene. Germline V gene data show CDR1 as LNHDA and CDR2 as SQIVND (reference sequence). This CDR3 comprises 15 residues. The CDR3 sequence: CASSMQLGQGNIQYF. The CDR3 coding sequence is TGTGCCAGTAGTATGCAATTGGGACAGGGAAACATTCAGTACTTC.

The J gene is TRBJ1-1, the V gene TRBV9, with 11 bases matching TRBD1. Per the germline V gene, CDR1 is SGDLS and CDR2 is YYNGEE. The CDR3 is made up of 14 amino acids. Losses at the gene ends were 4 bases for V and 7 bases for J; bases not matched to a gene: 6. DNA of the CDR3: TGTGCCAGCAGCCCTTGGACAGGGGGCAATGAAGCTTTCTTT. It yields the protein CASSPWTGGNEAFF.

V and J are TRBV28 and TRBJ2-7, with D perhaps matching TRBD1 or TRBD2 (5 bases each). The CDR3 covers 15 residues. The V and J ends lost 8 bases and 5 bases respectively, with 22 bases between them. CDR1 and CDR2 from the germline V gene are MDHEN and SYDVKM. The CDR3, as DNA: TGTGCCAGCCAAGTAGTCGGGGCGATGGTCCACGAGCAGTACTTC. This codes for CASQVVGAMVHEQYF.

V and J are TRBV7-9 and TRBJ2-7; 9 bases match TRBD1. This CDR3 is built from 14 residues. Germline CDR1 and CDR2: SEHNR and FQNEAQ (reference sequence). The J segment lost 0 bases and the V segment lost 4 bases, leaving 1 base of the junction unmatched. The CDR3 bases are TGTGCCAGCAGCTCGGGACAGGGCTCCTACGAGCAGTACTTC. Amino acid sequence: CASSSGQGSYEQYF.

This chain joins TRBV7-2 and TRBJ2-1; the match to TRBD2 covers 10 bases. There are 17 residues in the CDR3. Germline loops: CDR1 SGHTA, CDR2 FQGNSA. With 5 bases clipped from V and 2 bases from J, the junction kept 9 bases outside the gene matches. The CDR3 DNA reads as TGTGCCAGCAGCCCCCAAGCGGGAGGGCCCCCCTACAATGAGCAGTTCTTC. The encoded protein is CASSPQAGGPPYNEQFF.

This clone has just one count. V and J are TRBV5-1 and TRBJ2-7, with a possible D match to TRBD1 (6 bases). This CDR3 has 14 residues. Germline V gene data show CDR1 as SGHRS and CDR2 as YFSETQ. The V end was cut by 5 bases, the J end by 2 bases, with 14 bases between. CDR3 region: CASRHRVAAYEQYF. The CDR3 bases are TGCGCCAGCAGGCACAGGGTGGCCGCCTACGAGCAGTACTTC.

This clone was detected only once. The chain carries TRBV10-3 and TRBJ1-6; D is unresolved. Trimming pared 6 bases from V and 2 bases from J, leaving 11 bases between. Germline assignment: CDR1 ENHRY and CDR2 SYGVKD. The CDR3 extends over 15 amino acids. The CDR3 DNA sequence: TGTGCCATCAGGGCACGGGATGCCTATAATTCACCCCTCCACTTT. This sequence encodes CAIRARDAYNSPLHF.

The V and J genes are TRBV2 and TRBJ2-3; TRBD2 matches at 7 bases. V lost 4 bases, J lost 6 bases, and 7 bases stayed unmatched. The CDR3 loop spans 14 amino acids. Looked up from germline, CDR1 is SNHLY and CDR2 is FYNNEI. CDR3 in DNA: TGTGCCAGCAGTGTATTTGCGGGAGAGGATACGCAGTATTTT. This codes for CASSVFAGEDTQYF.

This clone has more than one count but fewer than ten. CDR3 bases: TGTGCCAGCAGTGAAGCTAGCGGGGGCGAGCAGTACTTC. Encoded protein: CASSEASGGEQYF. The V call is TRBV2, the J call TRBJ2-7, with 9 bases aligning to TRBD2. This CDR3 comprises 13 residues. V gave up 0 bases and J gave up 6 bases; unmatched junction bases: 0. Germline loops: CDR1 SNHLY, CDR2 FYNNEI.

The chain has TRBV7-5 and TRBJ1-4. TRBV7-5 is labeled a pseudogene. The CDR3 contains 18 residues. The CDR3 is CVRSAPPHYGAMDEKLFF. The DNA of the CDR3 is TGTGTCAGAAGCGCCCCTCCCCATTACGGCGCGATGGATGAAAAACTGTTTTTT.

The V and J genes are TRBV7-9 and TRBJ1-2, with 7 bases matching TRBD1. The CDR3 length is 16 residues. V dropped 4 bases and J dropped 1; count of bases not matched to a gene: 9. The germline CDR1 and CDR2 sequences are SEHNR and FQNEAQ (reference sequence). The DNA for the CDR3 is TGTGCCAGCAGCTCAGGACAGGTCCTTTATAACTATGGCTACACCTTC. Translated: CASSSGQVLYNYGYTF.

This chain links TRBV4-2 with TRBJ2-3; D perhaps matches TRBD2 (6 bases). This CDR3 contains 19 residues. The V and J ends lost 1 base and 4 bases respectively, with 24 bases between them. Germline lookup yields CDR1 LGHNA and CDR2 YNFKEQ. The CDR3 protein is CASSQVLSGEALEADTQYF. The CDR3 bases are TGTGCCAGCAGCCAAGTTCTCTCGGGGGAGGCCCTGGAAGCAGATACGCAGTATTTT.

This clone was counted a single time. The rearrangement uses TRBV4-3 and TRBJ2-1, with 8 bases aligning to TRBD2. CDR3 length: 14 residues. The germline V gene has CDR1 LGHNA and CDR2 YSLEER. With 6 bases clipped from V and 6 bases from J, the junction kept 7 bases outside the gene matches. CDR3 sequence reads: CASSHSSGSNEQFF. CDR3 coding DNA: TGCGCCAGCAGTCATTCGAGCGGGAGCAATGAGCAGTTCTTC.

This clone turned up a few times. The chain employs TRBV4-1 and TRBJ1-5, with D tentatively TRBD1 (6 bases). This CDR3 region has 14 residues. V lost 1 base and J lost 3, with 7 bases in between. The germline V gene has CDR1 MGHRA and CDR2 YSYEKL. The CDR3 nucleotides are TGCGCCAGCAGCCAAGGACAGGCCAATCAGCCCCAGCATTTT. Translated, it gives CASSQGQANQPQHF.